This TCR beta chain was recovered during a study of molecular identifiers for immune sequencing clone quantification (dated by TCRdb to 2016 to 2018). About the full investigation: For a replicate experiment, RNA from around 20,000 or 100,000 naive CD8 T cells was divided into five aliquots, and four of the five aliquots were sequenced. This methods study used CD8 T cells to benchmark TCR RNA copy counting and molecular-identifier clustering-based TCR repertoire sequencing (MIDCIRS).

At the junction V is shortened by 2 bases and J by 3 bases, with 15 bases in between. Including cysteine and phenylalanine, the CDR3 has 15 amino acids. Left in the record is the CDR3 DNA by itself, 45 bases read in frame from the first base. For CDR1 and CDR2, the germline V gene lists SGDLS and YYNGEE. Receptor amplification or capture employed PCR. For sequencing, an Illumina HiSeq 4000 was employed. Bulk TCR libraries were made following a previously described method, with the TCR primers given in Table S5. Purification of total RNA was performed with the Qiagen AllPrep DNA/RNA kit. Before analysis, reads from multiple sequencing runs of the same library were pooled. Per the original workflow: Reads were retained only if the reads had an exact TCR constant sequence, and the retained reads were trimmed to 150 nt and grouped according to their 12-nt molecular barcodes. Reads within each barcode group were sub-clustered using a 15% Levenshtein threshold, and quality-weighted consensus sequences were constructed for each RNA molecule. Non-functional sequences were removed, as were lower-count sequences one edit away from another. Barcode sub-clusters with fewer than 20% of the maximum read count were removed, based on fitting two negative binomial distributions. TCRdb handled the public reads itself, with Q25 trimming in fastp and clone calling in MiXCR, and kept productive beta chains. Rows with a matching CDR3 protein are joined into one entry that keeps the most common DNA and genes. TCRdb, rather than the study authors, made the V and J calls. The sample table contains 85,000 to 90,000 distinct CDR3 sequences; only one count was recorded for about 20% of them. About 0.85% of the sample is taken by the ten largest.

Naive CD8 T cell libraries were made from approximately 20,000 to 1,000,000 sorted cells using 10%, 30% or 50% of purified RNA. Naive CD8 T cells were FACS-sorted as CD8+CD4-CCR7+CD45RA+ on a BD FACSAria II into RLT Plus buffer. To test detection sensitivity, Jurkat RNA equal to ten TCR copies was added to samples of roughly 17,000-1,100,000 naive CD8 T cells. Enrichment of CD8 T cells was performed with RosetteSep CD8+ T Cell Enrichment Cocktail and Ficoll-Paque, after which ACK red cell lysis was carried out. What the authors observed across the whole study: When barcode sub-clustering was not used, chimeric consensus sequences inflated TCR diversity, with chimeras reaching as high as 47%. The naive libraries included spiked-in Jurkat TCR RNA (more than nine copies' worth), and this Jurkat TCR RNA is not part of the donor repertoire. Identical TCR molecules sharing a barcode could cause highly expanded clone sizes to be underestimated. Modeling estimated about three recovered TCR RNA copies per cell, compared with about 9.8 by digital PCR, which implies around 30% capture efficiency. In CMV-specific effector cells, over 97% of molecules were held by clones above 20 RNA copies, whereas under 1% of molecules were held by such clones in naive cells. Spiked-in Jurkat TCR RNA equivalent to a single cell was reported to be detectable even among 800,000 to 1,000,000 naive CD8 T cells.

Comment on this clonotype: No cognate antigen has been identified for it. This may be a read error: a much more frequent sequence differs by one nucleotide.

Sequencing was performed on naive CD8+ T cells from blood, with Jurkat cell RNA spiked in. This specimen's cell subset or site label, per the study, means: FACS-sorted CD8+CD4-CCR7+CD45RA+ naive T cells. This receptor was taken from a human donor in good health. Some libraries in this study had Jurkat cell RNA spiked in. The receptor chain draws on TRBV9 and TRBJ2-7; 7 matching bases give a weak D call of TRBD2. The CDR3 here reads CASSVGGAPNYEQYF. The sequence in DNA is TGTGCCAGCAGCGTTGGGGGGGCCCCAAACTACGAGCAGTACTTC.